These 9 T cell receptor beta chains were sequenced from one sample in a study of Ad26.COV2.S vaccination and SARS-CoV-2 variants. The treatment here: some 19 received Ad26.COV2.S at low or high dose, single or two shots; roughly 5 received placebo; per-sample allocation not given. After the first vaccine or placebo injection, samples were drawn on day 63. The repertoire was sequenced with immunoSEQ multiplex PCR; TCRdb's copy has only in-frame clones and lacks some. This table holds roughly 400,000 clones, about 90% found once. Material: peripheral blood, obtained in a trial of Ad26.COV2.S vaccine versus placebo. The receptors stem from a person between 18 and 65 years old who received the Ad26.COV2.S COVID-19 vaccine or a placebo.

The CDR3, as DNA: TGTGCCAGCAGTTTCACACGGAACAATGAGCAGTTCTTC. This sequence encodes CASSFTRNNEQFF. The J gene is TRBJ2-1, the V gene TRBV6-5; unclear D gene. Deletions cut 4 bases from V and 5 bases from J, with 9 bases between. CDR3 length: 13 amino acids. CDR1 is MNHEY, CDR2 SVGAGI, per germline.

As DNA, the CDR3 is TGTGCCAGCAGCTTAGCGCTAAGAGGTGCAGATACGCAGTATTTT. This codes for CASSLALRGADTQYF. This sequence joins TRBV7-6 and TRBJ2-3; D is undetermined. CDR3 length: 15 amino acids. Trimming stripped 0 bases from V and 4 bases from J, with 11 bases between. Germline CDR1 SGHVS, CDR2 FNYEAQ.

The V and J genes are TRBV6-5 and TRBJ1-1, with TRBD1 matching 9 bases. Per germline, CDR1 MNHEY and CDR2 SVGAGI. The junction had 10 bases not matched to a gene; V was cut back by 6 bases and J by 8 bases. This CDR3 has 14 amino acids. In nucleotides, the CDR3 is TGTGCCAGCAGCCACCGGGACAGGGTGCGGGAAGCTTTCTTT. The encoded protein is CASSHRDRVREAFF.

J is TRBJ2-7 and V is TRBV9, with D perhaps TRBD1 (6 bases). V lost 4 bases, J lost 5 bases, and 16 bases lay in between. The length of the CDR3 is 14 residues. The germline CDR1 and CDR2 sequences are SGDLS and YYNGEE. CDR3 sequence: CASSPRAGANEQYF. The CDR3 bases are TGTGCCAGCAGCCCGCGTGCAGGGGCGAACGAGCAGTACTTC.

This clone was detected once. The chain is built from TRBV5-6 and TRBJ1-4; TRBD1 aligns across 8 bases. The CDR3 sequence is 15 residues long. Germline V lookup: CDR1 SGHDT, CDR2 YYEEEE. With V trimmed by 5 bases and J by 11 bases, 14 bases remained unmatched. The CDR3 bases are TGTGCCAGCAGGCCACAGGGGGGAGGCCAAGGGAAACTGTTTTTT. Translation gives CASRPQGGGQGKLFF.

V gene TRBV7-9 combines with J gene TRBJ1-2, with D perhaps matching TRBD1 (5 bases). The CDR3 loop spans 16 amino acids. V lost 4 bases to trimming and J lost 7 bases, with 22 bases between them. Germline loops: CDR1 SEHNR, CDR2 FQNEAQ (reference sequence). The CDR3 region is CASSSQLGPSSPGYTF. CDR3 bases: TGTGCCAGCAGCTCCCAACTGGGACCCTCGAGCCCTGGCTACACCTTC. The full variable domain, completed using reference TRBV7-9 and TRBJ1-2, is DTGVSQNPRHKITKRGQNVTFRCDPISEHNRLYWYRQTLGQGPEFLTYFQNEAQLEKSRLLSDRFSAERPKGSFSTLEIQRTEQGDSAMYLCASSSQLGPSSPGYTFGSGTRLTVV.

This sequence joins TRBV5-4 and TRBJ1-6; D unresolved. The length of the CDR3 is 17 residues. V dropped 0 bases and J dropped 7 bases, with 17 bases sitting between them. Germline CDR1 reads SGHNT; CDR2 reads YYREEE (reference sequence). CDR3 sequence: CASSLEGSGRRNSPLHF. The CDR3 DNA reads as TGTGCCAGCAGCTTGGAGGGTTCGGGGAGAAGAAATTCACCCCTCCACTTT. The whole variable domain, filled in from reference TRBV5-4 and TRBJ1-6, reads ETGVTQSPTHLIKTRGQQVTLRCSSQSGHNTVSWYQQALGQGPQFIFQYYREEENGRGNFPPRFSGLQFPNYSSELNVNALELDDSALYLCASSLEGSGRRNSPLHFGNGTRLTVT.

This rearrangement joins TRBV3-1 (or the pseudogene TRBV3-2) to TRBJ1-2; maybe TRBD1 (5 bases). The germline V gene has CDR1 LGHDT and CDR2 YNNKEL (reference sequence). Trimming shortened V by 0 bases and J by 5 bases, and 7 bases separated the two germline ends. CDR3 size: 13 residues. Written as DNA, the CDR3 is TGTGCCAGCAGCCAAGACGGGGCGTATGGCTACACCTTC. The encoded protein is CASSQDGAYGYTF.

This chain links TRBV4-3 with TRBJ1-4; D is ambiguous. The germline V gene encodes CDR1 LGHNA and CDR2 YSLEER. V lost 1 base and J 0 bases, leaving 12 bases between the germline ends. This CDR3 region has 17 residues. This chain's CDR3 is CASSQVANYATNEKLFF. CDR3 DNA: TGCGCCAGCAGCCAAGTTGCAAATTATGCAACTAATGAAAAACTGTTTTTT.